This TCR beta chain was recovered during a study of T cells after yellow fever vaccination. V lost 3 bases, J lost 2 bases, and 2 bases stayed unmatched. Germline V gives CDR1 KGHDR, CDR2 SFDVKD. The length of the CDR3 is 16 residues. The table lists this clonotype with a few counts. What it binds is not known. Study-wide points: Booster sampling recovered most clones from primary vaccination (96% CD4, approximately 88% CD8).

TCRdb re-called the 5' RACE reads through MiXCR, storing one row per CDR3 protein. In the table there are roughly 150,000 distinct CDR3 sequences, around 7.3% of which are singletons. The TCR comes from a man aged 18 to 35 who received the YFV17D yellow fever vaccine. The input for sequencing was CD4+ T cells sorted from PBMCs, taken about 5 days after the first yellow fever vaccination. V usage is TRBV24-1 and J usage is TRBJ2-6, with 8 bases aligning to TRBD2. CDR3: CATSDAGGAGANVLTF. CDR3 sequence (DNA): TGTGCCACCAGTGATGCGGGGGGCGCTGGGGCCAACGTCCTGACTTTC.